This T cell receptor (beta chain) was identified during a study of graft-versus-host responses after intestinal transplantation. Across the whole study: Multivisceral, liver-intestinal, or isolated intestinal grafts went to recipients. Tacrolimus and steroids were given for three to four years to all recipients after anti-thymocyte globulin induction. Findings and limits, study-wide: Investigators detected GvH clones in recipient marrow, with some emerging earlier in ileum or blood.

Remarks on this clone: Its antigen is currently unknown.

V was clipped by 0 bases and J by 8 bases, with 13 bases between them. The CDR3 extends over 15 amino acids. Germline CDR1 and CDR2: LNHNV and YYDKDF (reference sequence). Clones were read by immunoSEQ multiplex PCR, and TCRdb kept only the in-frame ones, dropping some. In the table there are some 110,000 clones, more than 90% of which are singletons. Sequenced here: unstimulated CD4+ T cells sorted from spleen or lymph node cells, sampled before transplant. This TCR was sampled from a human donor who was the organ donor for an intestinal transplant. The chain links TRBV15 to TRBJ2-2; D perhaps matches TRBD2 (5 bases). As DNA, the CDR3 is TGTGCCACCAGCAGAGATCTCGGGGTTTTTGGGGAGCTGTTTTTT. Protein: CATSRDLGVFGELFF.